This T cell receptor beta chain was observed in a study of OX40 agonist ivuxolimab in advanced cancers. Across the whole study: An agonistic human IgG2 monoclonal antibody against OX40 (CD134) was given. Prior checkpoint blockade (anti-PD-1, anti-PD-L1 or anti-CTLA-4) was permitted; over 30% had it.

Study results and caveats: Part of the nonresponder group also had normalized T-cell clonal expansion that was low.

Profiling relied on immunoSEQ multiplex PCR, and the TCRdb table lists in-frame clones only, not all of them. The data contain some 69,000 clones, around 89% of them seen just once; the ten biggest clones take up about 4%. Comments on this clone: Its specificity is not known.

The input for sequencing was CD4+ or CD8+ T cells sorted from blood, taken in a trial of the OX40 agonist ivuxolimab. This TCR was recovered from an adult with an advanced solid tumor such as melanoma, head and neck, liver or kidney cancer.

In DNA, the CDR3 is TGTGCCACCTCCTTTAAGGGGACGAAGCTCGGGGAGCTGTTTTTT. Its protein product is CATSFKGTKLGELFF. The rearrangement links TRBV19 to TRBJ2-2; D may match TRBD1 or TRBD2 (5 bases each). The CDR3 sequence is 15 residues long. V was shortened by 10 bases and J by 7 bases, with 22 bases between the two germline ends. Per the germline V gene, CDR1 is LNHDA and CDR2 is SQIVND (reference sequence).